A selection of T cell receptor beta chains follows, all from one sample in a study of blood T cell repertoires in COVID-19. Profiled with immunoSEQ multiplex PCR; TCRdb holds only in-frame clones, not every one. The sample carries over 200,000 clones, around 80% recorded once. Sequencing was carried out using peripheral blood. The receptors stem from a human donor in a cohort sampled during active COVID-19. Each CDR3 is given with its conserved first and last residue. The D gene is left open where the match is weak. For some rows the clone size is stated as once, few or many, or as a class when expanded; others skip it.

>once|-|TRBJ2-7|TRBV5-1
TGCGCCAGCAGCTTGGCCGGGGAGTCCTACGAGCAGTACTTC
CASSLAGESYEQYF
>-|TRBD1|TRBJ2-2|TRBV29-1
TGCAGCGCGGGACAGGTAATCGGGGAGCTGTTTTTT
CSAGQVIGELFF
>-|TRBD2|TRBJ2-7|TRBV27
TGTGCCAGCAGTTGGATAGCGGGAGCGCCGGGCGAGCAGTACTTC
CASSWIAGAPGEQYF
>-|TRBD2|TRBJ2-7|TRBV30
TGTGCCTGGAGTGTGGCTAGCGGTTCTTCTAGAGAGCAGTACTTC
CAWSVASGSSREQYF
>-|TRBD1|TRBJ1-5|TRBV30
TGTGCCTGGAGCGGGGACAGCGTAAACCAGCCCCAGCATTTT
CAWSGDSVNQPQHF
>-|TRBD2|TRBJ2-7|TRBV4-2
TGTGCCAGCAGCCAAGAAGGGACACAGCTAGCGGGAGGGCCCGAGCAGTACTTC
CASSQEGTQLAGGPEQYF
>-|TRBD2|TRBJ2-7|TRBV27
TGTGCCAGCAGTCTAAGGGGACTAGCGCCTTTCTACGAGCAGTACTTC
CASSLRGLAPFYEQYF
>-|TRBD1|TRBJ1-5|TRBV19
TGTGCCAGTAGTAAAAGGACAGGGAAAAATCAGCCCCAGCATTTT
CASSKRTGKNQPQHF
>-|-|TRBJ2-1|TRBV7-2
TGTGCCAGCAGTTCCCCCGGTAGTAATGAGCAGTTCTTC
CASSSPGSNEQFF
>once|-|TRBJ2-4|TRBV4-1
TGCGCCAGCAGCCAAGATCCGGGGAGAGAGGCCAAAAACATTCAGTACTTC
CASSQDPGREAKNIQYF
>once|TRBD2|TRBJ2-3|TRBV13
TGTGCCAGCAGCCCCTTGACGCCCGGGACTAGCGGCACAGATACGCAGTATTTT
CASSPLTPGTSGTDTQYF
>-|TRBD1|TRBJ1-4|TRBV28
TGTGCCAGCAGCCTCGGGACAGTGGATGATAATGAAAAACTGTTTTTT
CASSLGTVDDNEKLFF
>-|TRBD1|TRBJ2-1|TRBV23-1
TGCGCCAGCAAACAGGGGGAAACCTACAATGAGCAGTTCTTC
CASKQGETYNEQFF
>-|-|TRBJ2-1|TRBV28
TGTGCCAGCACCTCCGTGGGTACGGGGAATGAGCAGTTCTTC
CASTSVGTGNEQFF
>-|TRBD2|TRBJ2-7|TRBV27
TGTGCCAGCAGTTTATTCGCTAGCGGGAGGTACCACGAGCAGTACTTC
CASSLFASGRYHEQYF
>-|-|TRBJ2-7|TRBV11-2
TGTGCCAGCAGCTTAGAGAGCGGCTCCTACGAGCAGTACTTC
CASSLESGSYEQYF
>-|TRBD2|TRBJ2-5|TRBV27
TGTGCCAGCAGGAGACTAGCGGGAGGGGAGACCCAGTACTTC
CASRRLAGGETQYF
>once|TRBD2|TRBJ2-1|TRBV9
TGTGCCAGCAGCGTAAAACAGCGGGATACAGAGCAGTTCTTC
CASSVKQRDTEQFF
>-|TRBD1|TRBJ2-7|TRBV27
TGTGCCAGCAGTTTAAAGGACAGGTACGAGCAGTACTTC
CASSLKDRYEQYF
>-|-|TRBJ1-2|TRBV30
TGTGCCTGGAGTCCCTTCGGGGTCGTGATTTATGGCTACACCTTC
CAWSPFGVVIYGYTF
>few|-|TRBJ1-4|TRBV5-1
TGCGCCAGCAGCTTGGAGGGGCAGGGTGGTGAAAAACTGTTTTTT
CASSLEGQGGEKLFF
>-|-|TRBJ1-1|TRBV5-8
TGTGCCAGCAGCTCCCGACAGAAGACGGCTTTCTTT
CASSSRQKTAFF
>-|TRBD1|TRBJ1-2|TRBV5-1
TGCGCCAGCAGTGCGATGGGACAGCTCAACTATGGCTACACCTTC
CASSAMGQLNYGYTF
>-|TRBD2|TRBJ2-1|TRBV10-3
TGTGCCATCAGTGATCTAGCGGGAGGCCAGGGCAATGAGCAGTTCTTC
CAISDLAGGQGNEQFF
>-|TRBD1|TRBJ1-2|TRBV28
TGTGCCACCCGGGACAGGAACTATGGCTACACCTTC
CATRDRNYGYTF
>-|TRBD1|TRBJ1-2|TRBV18
TGTGCCAGCTCACTGGGACAGCCTAACTATGGCTACACCTTC
CASSLGQPNYGYTF
>-|-|TRBJ1-2|TRBV28
TGTGCCAGCAGTGGACAGCCTTACTATGGCTACACCTTC
CASSGQPYYGYTF
>-|-|TRBJ1-2|TRBV7-2
TGTGCCAGCAGCAACTACTGGTCGGGGGAGTATGGCTACACCTTC
CASSNYWSGEYGYTF
>-|TRBD1|TRBJ2-7|TRBV4-3
TGCGCCAGCAGCCCCGACCGGGACAGGGGGCGCGAGCAGTACTTC
CASSPDRDRGREQYF
>-|-|TRBJ2-7|TRBV3-1/TRBV3-2
TGTGCCAGCAGCCAAGATCCCCAGCGGGAGCAGTACTTC
CASSQDPQREQYF
>-|TRBD1|TRBJ2-7|TRBV9
TGTGCCAGCAGCGTAGGGACAGGGGTTGGCGAGCAGTACTTC
CASSVGTGVGEQYF
>-|TRBD2|TRBJ2-7|TRBV10-3
TGTGCCATCAGGAGTCCCGGGCATGAGACTAGCGGGGGCTACGAGCAGTACTTC
CAIRSPGHETSGGYEQYF
>-|TRBD2|TRBJ2-2|TRBV6-4
TGTGCCAGCGGAGCGGGAGTCGGAACCGGGGAGCTGTTTTTT
CASGAGVGTGELFF